This TCR beta chain was found in a study of T cell changes during pregnancy in multiple sclerosis. Data came from immunoSEQ multiplex PCR; TCRdb stores just in-frame clones and leaves some out. The sample includes 20,000 to 30,000 clones, approximately 92% of them seen just once. Trimming at V came to 6 bases and at J to 2 bases, leaving 3 bases not matched to a gene. Germline V gives CDR1 MNHEY, CDR2 SVGAGI. There are 13 residues in the CDR3. This TCR was recovered from a female donor with multiple sclerosis, enrolled in a pregnancy study. Source: CD8+ T cells from peripheral blood mononuclear cells, taken in the second trimester of pregnancy. The chain employs TRBV6-5 and TRBJ1-1, with 7 positions matching TRBD1. The CDR3 DNA follows: TGTGCCAGCAGAAACAGGGGAAACACTGAAGCTTTCTTT. Translation gives CASRNRGNTEAFF.